This T cell receptor beta chain was sequenced during a study of cytomegalovirus exposure and HLA in healthy donors. CDR1 is MNHNS, CDR2 SASEGT, per germline. This CDR3 has 15 amino acids. With 6 bases removed from V and 4 bases from J, the gap between germline ends came to 18 bases. PCR used 60 Vbeta primers and 13 Jbeta primers. This table comes from immunoSEQ multiplex PCR, and its TCRdb copy is limited to in-frame clones, with some not included. This table has some 270,000 clones, 75% to 90% appearing once. This chain connects TRBV6-1 to TRBJ1-2, with TRBD1 as a possible D gene (5 bases). This TCR came from a girl aged 2 to 9 in good health and CMV-seronegative. The sequencing input was PBMCs. The CDR3 here is CASSDSLIRSYGYTF. CDR3 DNA: TGTGCCAGCAGCGACAGCCTTATACGGTCCTATGGCTACACCTTC.